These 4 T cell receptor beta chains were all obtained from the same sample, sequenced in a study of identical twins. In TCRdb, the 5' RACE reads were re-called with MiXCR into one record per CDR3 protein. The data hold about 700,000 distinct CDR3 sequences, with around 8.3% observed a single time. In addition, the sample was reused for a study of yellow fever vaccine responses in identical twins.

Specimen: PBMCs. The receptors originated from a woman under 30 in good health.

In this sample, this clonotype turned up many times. The CDR3 DNA sequence: TGCGCCAGCAGCTTTGGTGGGAGGGCCGATGGAGATACGCAGTATTTT. It yields the protein CASSFGGRADGDTQYF. The rearrangement links TRBV5-1 to TRBJ2-3, with TRBD2 identical over 7 bases. V gave up 2 bases and J gave up 5 bases; unmatched junction bases: 11. Germline V gene data show CDR1 as SGHRS and CDR2 as YFSETQ. The CDR3 is made up of 16 amino acids.

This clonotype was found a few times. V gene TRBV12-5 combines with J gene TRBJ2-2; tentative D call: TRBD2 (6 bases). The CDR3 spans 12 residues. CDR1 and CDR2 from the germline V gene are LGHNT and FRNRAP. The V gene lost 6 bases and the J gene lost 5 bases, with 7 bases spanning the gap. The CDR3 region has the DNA TGTGCTAGTGGCCGGGAGACCGGGGAGCTGTTTTTT. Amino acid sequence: CASGRETGELFF.

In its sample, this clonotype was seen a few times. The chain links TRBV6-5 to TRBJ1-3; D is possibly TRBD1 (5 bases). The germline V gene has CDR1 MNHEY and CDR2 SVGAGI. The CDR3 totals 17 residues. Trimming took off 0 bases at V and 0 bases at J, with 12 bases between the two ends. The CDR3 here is CASSYSGRVYSGNTIYF. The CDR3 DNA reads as TGTGCCAGCAGTTACTCGGGCAGGGTCTACTCTGGAAACACCATATATTTT.

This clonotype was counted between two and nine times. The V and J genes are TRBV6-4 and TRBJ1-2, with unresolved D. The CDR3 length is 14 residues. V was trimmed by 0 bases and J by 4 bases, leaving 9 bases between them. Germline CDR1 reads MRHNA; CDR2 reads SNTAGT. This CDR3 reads CASSDSMGSYGYTF. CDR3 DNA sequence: TGTGCCAGCAGTGACTCGATGGGCAGCTATGGCTACACCTTC.